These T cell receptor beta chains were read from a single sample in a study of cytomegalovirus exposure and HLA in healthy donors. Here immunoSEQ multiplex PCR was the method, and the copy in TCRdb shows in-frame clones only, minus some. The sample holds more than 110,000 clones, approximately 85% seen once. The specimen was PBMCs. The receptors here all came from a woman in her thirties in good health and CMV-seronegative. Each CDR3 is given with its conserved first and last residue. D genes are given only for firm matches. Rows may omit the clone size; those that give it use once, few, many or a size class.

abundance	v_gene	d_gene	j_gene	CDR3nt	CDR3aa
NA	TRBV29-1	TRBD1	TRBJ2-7	TGCAGCGTGGGTAACGGACAGGGTACCTACGAGCAGTACTTC	CSVGNGQGTYEQYF
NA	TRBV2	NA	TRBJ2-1	TGTGCCAGCAGTGCTCTAGCGAACTCCTACAATGAGCAGTTCTTC	CASSALANSYNEQFF
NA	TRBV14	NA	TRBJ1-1	TGTGCCAGCAGCCAAGGCGACAGACTGAACACTGAAGCTTTCTTT	CASSQGDRLNTEAFF
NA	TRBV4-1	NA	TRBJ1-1	TGCGCCAGCAGCCAAGATACGGGGGGCACTGAAGCTTTCTTT	CASSQDTGGTEAFF
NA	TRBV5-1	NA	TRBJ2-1	TGCGCCAGCAGCTTGGTACCTAGAGACAATGAGCAGTTCTTC	CASSLVPRDNEQFF
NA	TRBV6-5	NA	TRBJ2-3	TGTGCCAGCAGTTGGCAACAGGGCGTCACAGATACGCAGTATTTT	CASSWQQGVTDTQYF
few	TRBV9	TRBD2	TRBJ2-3	TGTGCCAGCAGCGTAGGGACTAGCGGGGGGTCAGATACGCAGTATTTT	CASSVGTSGGSDTQYF
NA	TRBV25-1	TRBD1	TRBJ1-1	TGTGCCAGCCATTCACAGGGGTACACTGAAGCTTTCTTT	CASHSQGYTEAFF
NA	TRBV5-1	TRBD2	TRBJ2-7	TGCGCCAGCAGCTTGGTGGCTAGGAGCGGGGTCTCCTACGAGCAGTACTTC	CASSLVARSGVSYEQYF
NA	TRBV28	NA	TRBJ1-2	TGTGCCAGCAGGAATCCCACAGATTATGGCTACACCTTC	CASRNPTDYGYTF
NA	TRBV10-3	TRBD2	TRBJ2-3	TGTGCCATCAGTGCTCCCTCGGGAGGTACAGATACGCAGTATTTT	CAISAPSGGTDTQYF
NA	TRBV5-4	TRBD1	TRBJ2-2	TGTGCCAGCAGCTTCCGGGACAGAGACACCGGGGAGCTGTTTTTT	CASSFRDRDTGELFF
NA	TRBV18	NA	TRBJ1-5	TGTGCCAGCTCACCCGGGAACGATCAGCCCCAGCATTTT	CASSPGNDQPQHF
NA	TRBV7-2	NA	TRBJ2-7	NA	CASSFLWAGGYEQYF
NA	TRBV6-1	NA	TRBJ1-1	TGTGCCAGCAGTGAGTCAGGGAGGGGGACTGAAGCTTTCTTT	CASSESGRGTEAFF
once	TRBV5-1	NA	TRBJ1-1	TGCGCCAGCAGCTTGGAAGCGCAGCTCACTGAAGCTTTCTTT	CASSLEAQLTEAFF
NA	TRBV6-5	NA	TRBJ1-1	TGTGCCAGCAGTTACTCGACAGGTTTTCGGAGGACTGAAGCTTTCTTT	CASSYSTGFRRTEAFF
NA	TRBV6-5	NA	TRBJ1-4	TGTGCCAGCAGTCCATTGACCGGACTCGGAAAACTGTTTTTT	CASSPLTGLGKLFF
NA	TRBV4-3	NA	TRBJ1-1	TGCGCCAGCAGCCAAGATTACGAGGCAGCTTTCTTT	CASSQDYEAAFF
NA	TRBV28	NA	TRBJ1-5	TGTGCCAGCAGTTTAGGCAATACCAATCAGCCCCAGCATTTT	CASSLGNTNQPQHF
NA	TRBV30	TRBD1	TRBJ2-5	TGTGCCTGGAGTCCTTACCGAATCCGGGACAGTAGAAACCAAGAGACCCAGTACTTC	CAWSPYRIRDSRNQETQYF
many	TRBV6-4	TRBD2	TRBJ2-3	TGTGCCAGCAGTGGGACTAGCGGGGGCACAGATACGCAGTATTTT	CASSGTSGGTDTQYF
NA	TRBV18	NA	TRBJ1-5	TGTGCCAGCTCGTTCGCGAATCAGCCCCAGCATTTT	CASSFANQPQHF
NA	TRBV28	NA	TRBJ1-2	TGTGCCAGCACCCGGGGGAGCGATGGCTACACCTTC	CASTRGSDGYTF
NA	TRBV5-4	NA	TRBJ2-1	TGTGCCAGCAGCCTGCGCACTCGGACAGAGCAGTTCTTC	CASSLRTRTEQFF
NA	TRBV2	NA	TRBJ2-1	TGTGCCAGCAGTGCACAGGGATCTACCTACAATGAGCAGTTCTTC	CASSAQGSTYNEQFF
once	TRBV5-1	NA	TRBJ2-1	TGCGCCAGCAGCTCCTCCCCGGGCAATGAGCAGTTCTTC	CASSSSPGNEQFF
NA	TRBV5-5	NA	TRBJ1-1	TGTGCCAGCAGCTCCTTCGGTCTGGGGGCGAGTGAAGCTTTCTTT	CASSSFGLGASEAFF
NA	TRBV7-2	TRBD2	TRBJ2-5	TGTGCCAGCAGCTCTAGCGGGGGGAAAGAGACCCAGTACTTC	CASSSSGGKETQYF
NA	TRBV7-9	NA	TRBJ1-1	TGTGCCAGCAGCTTAGCGCTCGCAGGGGTGAACACTGAAGCTTTCTTT	CASSLALAGVNTEAFF
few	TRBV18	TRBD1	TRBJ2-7	TGTGCCAGCTCACCGACAGGGCGGTACGAGCAGTACTTC	CASSPTGRYEQYF